Listed below are T cell receptor beta chains from one sample, sequenced in a study of blood T cell repertoires in COVID-19. Using immunoSEQ multiplex PCR, the repertoire was profiled, and TCRdb retains in-frame clones only, with some absent. Here the sample spans under 350,000 clones, approximately 89% being singletons. Sequencing was done on a sample of peripheral blood. The receptors here all came from a woman in her twenties or thirties with COVID-19, enrolled during active disease. Both conserved end residues are part of each CDR3. Each record gives: V gene, CDR3 length, clone size, J gene, D gene, CDR3 protein, CDR3 DNA. A D gene is named only where the DNA matches it firmly. Only part of the rows carry a size: once, few, many, or a class if the clone is expanded.

v_call: TRBV6-5; cdr3_length: 14; clone_size: NA; j_call: TRBJ1-1; d_call: NA; cdr3_aa: CATGQQGWITEAFF; cdr3_nt: TGTGCCACGGGGCAACAGGGATGGATCACTGAAGCTTTCTTT
v_call: TRBV5-4; cdr3_length: 16; clone_size: NA; j_call: TRBJ2-3; d_call: NA; cdr3_aa: CASSAGGQHSTDTQYF; cdr3_nt: TGTGCCAGCAGCGCCGGGGGACAGCATAGCACAGATACGCAGTATTTT
v_call: TRBV20-1; cdr3_length: 15; clone_size: NA; j_call: TRBJ1-1; d_call: NA; cdr3_aa: CSASGGWGGSAEAFF; cdr3_nt: TGCAGTGCTAGTGGGGGATGGGGAGGGTCGGCTGAAGCTTTCTTT
v_call: TRBV23-1; cdr3_length: 18; clone_size: once; j_call: TRBJ1-5; d_call: TRBD1; cdr3_aa: CASSPRDRVEYSNQPQHF; cdr3_nt: TGCGCCAGCAGCCCCCGGGACAGGGTAGAATATAGCAATCAGCCCCAGCATTTT
v_call: TRBV12-3/TRBV12-4; cdr3_length: 13; clone_size: NA; j_call: TRBJ1-6; d_call: NA; cdr3_aa: CASSFQGTSPLHF; cdr3_nt: TGTGCCAGCAGTTTTCAGGGTACTTCACCCCTCCACTTT
v_call: TRBV27; cdr3_length: 14; clone_size: once; j_call: TRBJ2-3; d_call: NA; cdr3_aa: CASPSSQGSDTQYF; cdr3_nt: TGTGCCAGCCCGAGCTCGCAGGGGTCAGATACGCAGTATTTT
v_call: TRBV2; cdr3_length: 16; clone_size: NA; j_call: TRBJ1-1; d_call: NA; cdr3_aa: CASSESVRGKDTEAFF; cdr3_nt: TGTGCCAGCAGTGAATCGGTTCGGGGTAAGGACACTGAAGCTTTCTTT
v_call: TRBV3-1/TRBV3-2; cdr3_length: 14; clone_size: NA; j_call: TRBJ2-5; d_call: NA; cdr3_aa: CASSPWTAQETQYF; cdr3_nt: TGTGCCAGCAGCCCATGGACAGCCCAAGAGACCCAGTACTTC
v_call: TRBV4-3; cdr3_length: 14; clone_size: NA; j_call: TRBJ1-4; d_call: NA; cdr3_aa: CASSQVQGSEKLFF; cdr3_nt: TGCGCCAGCAGCCAAGTACAGGGCAGCGAAAAACTGTTTTTT
v_call: TRBV13; cdr3_length: 13; clone_size: NA; j_call: TRBJ1-1; d_call: NA; cdr3_aa: CASSLTANTEAFF; cdr3_nt: TGTGCCAGCAGCCTGACAGCTAACACTGAAGCTTTCTTT
v_call: TRBV19; cdr3_length: 14; clone_size: NA; j_call: TRBJ1-1; d_call: NA; cdr3_aa: CASSITGGGTEAFF; cdr3_nt: TGTGCCAGTAGTATTACCGGCGGGGGCACTGAAGCTTTCTTT
v_call: TRBV14; cdr3_length: 15; clone_size: NA; j_call: TRBJ2-1; d_call: NA; cdr3_aa: CASSRTRGSYNEQFF; cdr3_nt: TGTGCCAGCAGCAGGACAAGGGGATCCTACAATGAGCAGTTCTTC
v_call: TRBV3-1/TRBV3-2; cdr3_length: 15; clone_size: NA; j_call: TRBJ2-1; d_call: TRBD2; cdr3_aa: CASSPGLAGYNEQFF; cdr3_nt: TGTGCCAGCAGCCCGGGACTAGCGGGCTACAATGAGCAGTTCTTC
v_call: TRBV2; cdr3_length: 12; clone_size: few; j_call: TRBJ2-5; d_call: NA; cdr3_aa: CASKAPLETQYF; cdr3_nt: TGTGCCAGCAAAGCACCCTTAGAGACCCAGTACTTC
v_call: TRBV5-5; cdr3_length: 17; clone_size: once; j_call: TRBJ1-1; d_call: TRBD1; cdr3_aa: CASRTSRPSGGLTEAFF; cdr3_nt: TGTGCCAGCAGAACCTCCCGCCCATCAGGGGGGCTCACTGAAGCTTTCTTT
v_call: TRBV6-5; cdr3_length: 13; clone_size: NA; j_call: TRBJ1-1; d_call: NA; cdr3_aa: CASRVAANTEAFF; cdr3_nt: TGTGCCAGCAGGGTAGCAGCGAACACTGAAGCTTTCTTT
v_call: TRBV29-1; cdr3_length: 14; clone_size: NA; j_call: TRBJ2-2; d_call: TRBD2; cdr3_aa: CSVDAGRDTGELFF; cdr3_nt: TGCAGCGTTGATGCAGGGAGGGACACCGGGGAGCTGTTTTTT
v_call: TRBV2; cdr3_length: 13; clone_size: NA; j_call: TRBJ1-1; d_call: NA; cdr3_aa: CASSTTGNTEAFF; cdr3_nt: TGTGCCAGCAGTACCACAGGGAACACTGAAGCTTTCTTT
v_call: TRBV6-5; cdr3_length: 13; clone_size: NA; j_call: TRBJ2-5; d_call: NA; cdr3_aa: CASSPRWEETQYF; cdr3_nt: TGTGCCAGCAGTCCGCGGTGGGAGGAGACCCAGTACTTC
v_call: TRBV27; cdr3_length: 16; clone_size: NA; j_call: TRBJ2-2; d_call: NA; cdr3_aa: CASSLSIDIRTGELFF; cdr3_nt: TGTGCCAGCAGTTTATCGATTGACATACGCACCGGGGAGCTGTTTTTT
v_call: TRBV7-9; cdr3_length: 17; clone_size: NA; j_call: TRBJ2-2; d_call: TRBD1; cdr3_aa: CASSKGVGTGAPGELFF; cdr3_nt: TGTGCCAGCTCCAAAGGGGTAGGGACAGGGGCCCCCGGGGAGCTGTTTTTT
v_call: TRBV9; cdr3_length: 16; clone_size: NA; j_call: TRBJ2-3; d_call: TRBD2; cdr3_aa: CASSVTSGVVPDTQYF; cdr3_nt: TGTGCCAGCAGTGTGACTAGCGGGGTGGTCCCGGATACGCAGTATTTT
v_call: TRBV6-6; cdr3_length: 15; clone_size: NA; j_call: TRBJ1-5; d_call: TRBD1; cdr3_aa: CASSTRQGGTQPQHF; cdr3_nt: TGTGCCAGCAGTACCCGACAGGGGGGGACTCAGCCCCAGCATTTT
v_call: TRBV7-9; cdr3_length: 19; clone_size: NA; j_call: TRBJ2-7; d_call: TRBD2; cdr3_aa: CASSLAQGLASRDSYEQYF; cdr3_nt: TGTGCCAGCAGCTTAGCGCAGGGACTAGCGTCAAGGGACTCCTACGAGCAGTACTTC
v_call: TRBV29-1; cdr3_length: 14; clone_size: NA; j_call: TRBJ2-1; d_call: NA; cdr3_aa: CSATPSTGRNEQFF; cdr3_nt: NA
v_call: TRBV5-4; cdr3_length: 15; clone_size: NA; j_call: TRBJ1-2; d_call: TRBD1; cdr3_aa: CASSFYRGYNYGYTF; cdr3_nt: TGTGCCAGCAGCTTCTACAGGGGGTATAACTATGGCTACACCTTC
v_call: TRBV24-1; cdr3_length: 17; clone_size: NA; j_call: TRBJ2-3; d_call: TRBD2; cdr3_aa: CATSVPTSGGGTDTQYF; cdr3_nt: TGTGCCACCAGTGTCCCGACTAGCGGGGGAGGAACAGATACGCAGTATTTT
v_call: TRBV6-2/TRBV6-3; cdr3_length: 12; clone_size: NA; j_call: TRBJ1-1; d_call: NA; cdr3_aa: CASSYPRDEAFF; cdr3_nt: TGTGCCAGCAGTTACCCTCGGGATGAAGCTTTCTTT
v_call: TRBV11-3; cdr3_length: 16; clone_size: NA; j_call: TRBJ2-1; d_call: TRBD2; cdr3_aa: CASSLVAGGPYNEQFF; cdr3_nt: TGTGCCAGCAGCTTAGTGGCGGGGGGGCCCTACAATGAGCAGTTCTTC
v_call: TRBV19; cdr3_length: 13; clone_size: NA; j_call: TRBJ1-5; d_call: TRBD1; cdr3_aa: CATSRGGNQPQHF; cdr3_nt: TGTGCGACATCCAGGGGGGGCAATCAGCCCCAGCATTTT
v_call: TRBV19; cdr3_length: 14; clone_size: NA; j_call: TRBJ1-1; d_call: NA; cdr3_aa: CASTRQDKNTGTFF; cdr3_nt: TGTGCCAGTACCCGACAGGATAAAAACACTGGTACTTTCTTT
v_call: TRBV3-1/TRBV3-2; cdr3_length: 16; clone_size: NA; j_call: TRBJ1-1; d_call: NA; cdr3_aa: CASSQVAGPTNTEAFF; cdr3_nt: TGTGCCAGCAGCCAAGTGGCAGGGCCTACGAACACTGAAGCTTTCTTT
v_call: TRBV7-2; cdr3_length: 16; clone_size: NA; j_call: TRBJ2-2; d_call: TRBD1; cdr3_aa: CASSLATGPAVGELFF; cdr3_nt: TGTGCCAGCAGCTTAGCGACAGGGCCCGCGGTCGGGGAGCTGTTTTTT
v_call: TRBV3-1/TRBV3-2; cdr3_length: 13; clone_size: NA; j_call: TRBJ2-7; d_call: NA; cdr3_aa: CASSQGLNYEQYF; cdr3_nt: TGTGCCAGCAGCCAAGGACTAAACTACGAGCAGTACTTC
v_call: TRBV7-6; cdr3_length: 16; clone_size: NA; j_call: TRBJ1-1; d_call: TRBD1; cdr3_aa: CASSPRQGVAGTEAFF; cdr3_nt: TGTGCCAGCAGCCCCCGACAGGGGGTGGCGGGGACTGAAGCTTTCTTT
v_call: TRBV12-5; cdr3_length: 16; clone_size: NA; j_call: TRBJ2-1; d_call: TRBD1; cdr3_aa: CASALGRDRGRNEQFF; cdr3_nt: TGTGCTAGCGCTTTGGGTCGGGACAGGGGGCGGAATGAGCAGTTCTTC
v_call: TRBV24-1; cdr3_length: 12; clone_size: NA; j_call: TRBJ1-2; d_call: NA; cdr3_aa: CATSDSNYGYTF; cdr3_nt: TGTGCCACCAGTGACTCTAACTATGGCTACACCTTC
v_call: TRBV7-6; cdr3_length: 16; clone_size: NA; j_call: TRBJ2-3; d_call: TRBD2; cdr3_aa: CASSLRASGGPDTQYF; cdr3_nt: TGTGCCAGCAGCTTACGAGCTAGCGGGGGGCCAGATACGCAGTATTTT
v_call: TRBV7-8; cdr3_length: 16; clone_size: NA; j_call: TRBJ2-1; d_call: TRBD1; cdr3_aa: CASSLAIPTGVNEQFF; cdr3_nt: TGTGCCAGCAGCTTGGCTATACCGACAGGGGTAAATGAGCAGTTCTTC
v_call: TRBV7-2; cdr3_length: 14; clone_size: NA; j_call: TRBJ1-3; d_call: NA; cdr3_aa: CASSLARGGNTIYF; cdr3_nt: TGTGCCAGCAGCTTAGCCAGAGGTGGAAACACCATATATTTT